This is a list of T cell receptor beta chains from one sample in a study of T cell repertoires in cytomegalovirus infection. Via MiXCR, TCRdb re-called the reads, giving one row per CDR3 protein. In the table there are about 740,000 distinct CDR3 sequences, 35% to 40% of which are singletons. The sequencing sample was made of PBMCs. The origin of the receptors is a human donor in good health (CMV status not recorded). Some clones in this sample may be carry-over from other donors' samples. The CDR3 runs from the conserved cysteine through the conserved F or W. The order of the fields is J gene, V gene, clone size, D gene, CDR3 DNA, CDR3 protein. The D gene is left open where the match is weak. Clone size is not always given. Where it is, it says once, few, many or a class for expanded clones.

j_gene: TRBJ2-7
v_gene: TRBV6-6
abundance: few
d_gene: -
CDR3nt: TGTGCCAGCAGTTACCACCGGGACGGGGTAAACTACGAGCAGTACTTC
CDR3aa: CASSYHRDGVNYEQYF

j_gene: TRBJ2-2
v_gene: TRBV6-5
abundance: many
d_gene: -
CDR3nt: TGTGCCAGCAGTTACTTGGGAACGGCGAACACCGGGGAGCTGTTTTTT
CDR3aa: CASSYLGTANTGELFF

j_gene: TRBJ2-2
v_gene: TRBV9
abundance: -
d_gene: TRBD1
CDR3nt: TGTGCCAGCAGCCCGCGGGACAGGGGGAGGGTCGGGGAGCTGTTTTTT
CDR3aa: CASSPRDRGRVGELFF

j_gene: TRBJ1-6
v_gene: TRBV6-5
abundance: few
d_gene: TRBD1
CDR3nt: TGTGCCAGCAGTTACTCGGGCCGACAAGGGGGCCATTCACCCCTCCACTTT
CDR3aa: CASSYSGRQGGHSPLHF

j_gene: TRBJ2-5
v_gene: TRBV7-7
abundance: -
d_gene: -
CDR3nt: TGTGCTAGCAGCCTCTTCACGGACGGTGAAGAGACCCAGTACTTC
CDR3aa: CASSLFTDGEETQYF

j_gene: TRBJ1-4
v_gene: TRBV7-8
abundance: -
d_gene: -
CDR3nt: TGTGCCAGCAGCTTACGGGACGCAGGAACGGGGGAAAAACTGTTTTTT
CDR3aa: CASSLRDAGTGEKLFF

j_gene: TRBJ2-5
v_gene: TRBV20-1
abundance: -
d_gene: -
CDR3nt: TGCAGTGCTTCCTCGGCCCGGAGGGTTCAAGAGACCCAGTACTTC
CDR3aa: CSASSARRVQETQYF

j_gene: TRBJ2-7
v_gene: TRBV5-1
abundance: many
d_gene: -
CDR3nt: TGCGCCAGCAGCTTGGCCGGGACTGGGACCTACGAGCAGTACTTC
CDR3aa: CASSLAGTGTYEQYF

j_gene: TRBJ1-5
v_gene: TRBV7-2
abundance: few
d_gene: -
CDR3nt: TGTGCCAGCAGCTTTGGGGGGCGAGGTCAGCCCCAGCATTTT
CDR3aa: CASSFGGRGQPQHF

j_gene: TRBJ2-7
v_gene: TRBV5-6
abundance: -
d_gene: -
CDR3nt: TGTGCCAGCAGCTTGCAGGAGTACGAGCAGTACTTC
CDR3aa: CASSLQEYEQYF

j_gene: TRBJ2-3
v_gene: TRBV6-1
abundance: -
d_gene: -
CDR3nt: TGTGCCAGCGCAGGGGTCGTTACTAGCACAGATACGCAGTATTTT
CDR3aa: CASAGVVTSTDTQYF

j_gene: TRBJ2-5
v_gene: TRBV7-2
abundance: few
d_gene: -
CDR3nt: TGTGCCAGCAGCCCCACTCGGGTTCAAGAGACCCAGTACTTC
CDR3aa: CASSPTRVQETQYF

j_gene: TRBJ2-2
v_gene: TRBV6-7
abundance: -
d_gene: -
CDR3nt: TGTGCCAGCACGGAGACTACCAACACCGGGGAGCTGTTTTTT
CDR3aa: CASTETTNTGELFF

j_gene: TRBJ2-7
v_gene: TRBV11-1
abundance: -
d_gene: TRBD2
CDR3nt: TGTGCCAGCAGTGGGACTAGCGGGAGGGTCCACGAGCAGTACTTC
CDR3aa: CASSGTSGRVHEQYF

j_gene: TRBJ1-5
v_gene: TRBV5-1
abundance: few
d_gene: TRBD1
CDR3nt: TGCGCCAGCAGGCCAGGACAGGGGCGTTATCAGCCCCAGCATTTT
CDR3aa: CASRPGQGRYQPQHF

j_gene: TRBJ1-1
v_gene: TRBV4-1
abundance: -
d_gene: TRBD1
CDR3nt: TGCGCCAGCAGCCCGATAGGGACAGGGCCGACTGAAGCTTTCTTT
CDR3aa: CASSPIGTGPTEAFF

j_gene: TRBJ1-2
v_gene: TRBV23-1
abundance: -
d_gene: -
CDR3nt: TGCGCCAGCAGTTTTCACACAGGGCCCCATGGCTACACCTTC
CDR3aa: CASSFHTGPHGYTF

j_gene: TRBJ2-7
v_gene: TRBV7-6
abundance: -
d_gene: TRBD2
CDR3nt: TGTGCAAGCAGCACGGGACTAGCTGGAGTGCCGGACGAGCAGTACTTC
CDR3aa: CASSTGLAGVPDEQYF

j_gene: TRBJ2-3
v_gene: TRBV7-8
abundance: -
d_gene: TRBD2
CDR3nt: TGTGCCAGCAGCTTTAGAGCGGGAGTTCCAGATACGCAGTATTTT
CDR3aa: CASSFRAGVPDTQYF

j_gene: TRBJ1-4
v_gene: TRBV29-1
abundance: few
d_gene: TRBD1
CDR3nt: TGCAGCGTTGGAAACCAGGGGACAGGGACGAAGAAACTGTTTTTT
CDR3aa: CSVGNQGTGTKKLFF

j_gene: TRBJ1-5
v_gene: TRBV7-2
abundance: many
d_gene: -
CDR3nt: TGTGCCAGCAGCCCGACTATGACCATGACCCAGCATTTT
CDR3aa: CASSPTMTMTQHF

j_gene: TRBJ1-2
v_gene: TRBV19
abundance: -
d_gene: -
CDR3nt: TGTGCCAGTCACAGGGTTGAATTACGTGATGGCTACACCTTC
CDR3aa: CASHRVELRDGYTF

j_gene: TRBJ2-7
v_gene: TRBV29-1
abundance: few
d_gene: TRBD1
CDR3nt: TGCAGCGTTAAAGACAGGGGCGAGCAGTACTTC
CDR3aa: CSVKDRGEQYF

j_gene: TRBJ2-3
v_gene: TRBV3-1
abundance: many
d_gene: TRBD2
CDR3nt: TGTGCCAGCAGCCCGCTAGCGGGAGGGGGTACAGATACGCAGTATTTT
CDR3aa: CASSPLAGGGTDTQYF

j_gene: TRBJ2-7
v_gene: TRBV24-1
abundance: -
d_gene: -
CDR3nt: TGTGCCACCAGTGACAGCCGTGGCTCCTACGAGCAGTACTTC
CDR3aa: CATSDSRGSYEQYF

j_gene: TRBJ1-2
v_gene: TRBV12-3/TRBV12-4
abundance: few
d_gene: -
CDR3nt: TGTGCCAGCAGTTCCACCGACGGGGGCTACACCTTC
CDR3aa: CASSSTDGGYTF

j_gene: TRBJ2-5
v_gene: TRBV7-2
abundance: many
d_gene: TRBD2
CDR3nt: TGTGCCAGCAGCTTAAACAGCGCGGGGGCCCAGTACTTC
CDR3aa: CASSLNSAGAQYF

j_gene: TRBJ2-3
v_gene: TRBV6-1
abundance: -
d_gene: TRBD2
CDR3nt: TGTGCCAGCAGTGAATATGGCGGGGGACTTAGCACAGATACGCAGTATTTT
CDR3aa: CASSEYGGGLSTDTQYF

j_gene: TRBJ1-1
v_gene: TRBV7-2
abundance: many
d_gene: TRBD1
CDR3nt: TGTGCCAGCAGCTCGAAGGGGGCACGCACTGAAGCTTTCTTT
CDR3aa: CASSSKGARTEAFF

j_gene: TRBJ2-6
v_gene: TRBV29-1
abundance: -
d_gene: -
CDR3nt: TGCAGCTCCTTGGGAGGCTCTGGGGCCAACGTCCTGACTTTC
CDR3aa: CSSLGGSGANVLTF

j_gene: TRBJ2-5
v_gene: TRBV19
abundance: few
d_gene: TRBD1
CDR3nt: TGTGCCAGTAGCGGACAGGAGGTGGGCCAAGAGACCCAGTACTTC
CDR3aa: CASSGQEVGQETQYF

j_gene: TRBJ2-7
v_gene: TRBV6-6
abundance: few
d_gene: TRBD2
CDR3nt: TGTGCCAGCAGTTACCCCCATGGGGGGACTAGCGGGAGTCAGTACGAGCAGTACTTC
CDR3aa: CASSYPHGGTSGSQYEQYF

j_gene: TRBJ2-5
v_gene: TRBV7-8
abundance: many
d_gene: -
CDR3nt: TGTGCCAGCAGCTCGGACAAGTGGGAGACCCAGTACTTC
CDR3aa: CASSSDKWETQYF

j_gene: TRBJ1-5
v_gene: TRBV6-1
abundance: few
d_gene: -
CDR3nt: TGTGCCAGCAGTGAAGATAGCAGTTATAGCAATCAGCCCCAGCATTTT
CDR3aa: CASSEDSSYSNQPQHF

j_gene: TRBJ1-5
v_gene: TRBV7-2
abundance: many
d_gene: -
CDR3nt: TGTGCCAGCAGCTTACGCGCAGGGAATCAGCCCCAGCATTTT
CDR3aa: CASSLRAGNQPQHF

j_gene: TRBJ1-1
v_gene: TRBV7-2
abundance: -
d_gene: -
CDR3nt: TGTGCCAGCAGCTTAGGCTCAGGGATTTCGACTGAAGCTTTCTTT
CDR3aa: CASSLGSGISTEAFF

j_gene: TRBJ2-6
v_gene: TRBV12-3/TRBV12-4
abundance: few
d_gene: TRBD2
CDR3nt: TGTGCCAGCAGTTTACGGCGGGAGGGTGCGGCTGGGGCCAACGTCCTGACTTTC
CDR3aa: CASSLRREGAAGANVLTF

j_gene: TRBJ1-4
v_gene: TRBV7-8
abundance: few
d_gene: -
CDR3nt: TGTGCCAGCAGCGGGAAGGGGCTTACAACTAATGAAAAACTGTTTTTT
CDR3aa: CASSGKGLTTNEKLFF

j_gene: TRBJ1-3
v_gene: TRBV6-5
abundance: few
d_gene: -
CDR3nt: TGTGCCAGCAGTTATGGAGACGGTCGCTCTGGAAACACCATATATTTT
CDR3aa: CASSYGDGRSGNTIYF

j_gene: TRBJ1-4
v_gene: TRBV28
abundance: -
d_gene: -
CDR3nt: TGTGCCAGCAGTTCCCTTTATGGGGGAGGTAATGAAAAACTGTTTTTT
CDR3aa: CASSSLYGGGNEKLFF

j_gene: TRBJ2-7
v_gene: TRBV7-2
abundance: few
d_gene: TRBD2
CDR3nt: TGTGCCAGCAGCCCTATAGCGGGGGGGCGGTACGAGCAGTACTTC
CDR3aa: CASSPIAGGRYEQYF